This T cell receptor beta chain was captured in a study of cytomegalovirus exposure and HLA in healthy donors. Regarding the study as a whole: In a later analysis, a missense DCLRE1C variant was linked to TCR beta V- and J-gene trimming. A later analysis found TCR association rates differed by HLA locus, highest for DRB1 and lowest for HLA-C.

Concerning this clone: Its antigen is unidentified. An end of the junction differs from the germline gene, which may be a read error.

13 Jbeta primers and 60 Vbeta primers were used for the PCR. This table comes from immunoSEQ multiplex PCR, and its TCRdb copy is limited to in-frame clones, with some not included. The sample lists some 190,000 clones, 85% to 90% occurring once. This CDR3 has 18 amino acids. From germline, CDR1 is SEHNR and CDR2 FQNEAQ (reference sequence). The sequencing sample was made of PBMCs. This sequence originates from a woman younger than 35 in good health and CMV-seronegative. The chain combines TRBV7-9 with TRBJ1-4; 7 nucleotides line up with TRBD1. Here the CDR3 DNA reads TGTTCCAGCAGCTTCTTACAGGGGCTGTCGGCAACTAATGAAAAACTGTTTTTT. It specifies CSSSFLQGLSATNEKLFF.